The present T cell receptor (beta chain) was sequenced within a study of cytomegalovirus exposure and HLA in healthy donors. Across the study: Genotyping showed about 80% of a few hundred donors falling in the Caucasian-associated ancestry cluster. Study-level findings and limits: According to an earlier analysis, most TCR beta V segments yielded productive rearrangements about 87% or about 30% of the time.

While unrecorded immune exposures were likely, the donors were nominally healthy when sampled. This PCR relied on a set of 60 Vbeta primers and 13 Jbeta primers. Measured with immunoSEQ multiplex PCR; TCRdb has only the in-frame clones, and not every one. This sample yields approximately 150,000 clones, of which about three fifths are seen a single time; around 2.9% belongs to the top ten. The CDR3 length is 15 residues. Trimming removed 3 bases from V and 4 bases from J, with 13 bases in between. Looked up from germline, CDR1 is SGHVS and CDR2 is FQNEAQ. Concerning this clone: Its target is not known.

Sequencing was performed on PBMCs. The clonotype comes from a woman between 25 and 40 years old in good health and CMV-seropositive. This chain links TRBV7-8 with TRBJ1-5, with TRBD1 as a possible D gene (5 bases). CDR3 loop: CASSFSFGANQPQHF. The CDR3 bases are TGTGCCAGCAGCTTCTCCTTTGGGGCAAATCAGCCCCAGCATTTT.